The source of this T cell receptor (beta chain) is a study of blood T cells in healthy people across ages. Sample-barcoded 5' priming and a J-beta primer mix drove a second PCR of roughly 7 to 11 cycles. MiXCR, run by TCRdb on the 5' RACE reads, gives a single entry per CDR3 protein. The sample holds hundreds of thousands of distinct CDR3 sequences, about 53% seen once. Germline lookup yields CDR1 MNHNS and CDR2 SASEGT. This CDR3 has 16 amino acids. Germline trimming cut 5 bases from V and 3 bases from J; bases unmatched to any gene: 9. The TCR originated in a man in his sixties in good health. The chain recombines TRBV6-1 with TRBJ2-3; 9 nucleotides align to TRBD2. The sequenced sample was blood. DNA of the CDR3: TGTGCCAGCAGTCCCCGTCGAGCGGGGGGAACAGATACGCAGTATTTT. Amino acids: CASSPRRAGGTDTQYF.